Listed here are 15 T cell receptor beta chains from one sample, sequenced in a study of T cell responses to AZD1222 COVID-19 vaccine. Profiling relied on immunoSEQ multiplex PCR, and the TCRdb table lists in-frame clones only, not all of them. The repertoire has 130,000 or so clones, 80% to 95% of them found once; the top ten carry approximately 4.3%. The starting material was peripheral blood, obtained 28 days after the second AZD1222 dose. The receptors come from an adult who received the AZD1222 COVID-19 vaccine.

V usage is TRBV6-5 and J usage is TRBJ1-5; possibly TRBD1 for D (5 bases). The CDR3 runs to 13 residues. Per the germline V gene, CDR1 is MNHEY and CDR2 is SVGAGI. Deletions cut 6 bases from V and 5 bases from J, with 11 bases between. The DNA of the CDR3 is TGTGCCAGCAGACAGGTAGAGGATCAGCCCCAGCATTTT. Amino acids: CASRQVEDQPQHF.

This chain uses TRBV7-8 with TRBJ1-2; possibly TRBD1 for D (6 bases). Per the germline V gene, CDR1 is SGHVS and CDR2 is FQNEAQ. V lost 1 base to trimming and J lost 4 bases, with 10 bases between them. This CDR3 is 14 amino acids long. The CDR3 DNA follows: TGTGCCAGCAGCTTAGGGACAGACCTCTATGGCTACACCTTC. It translates to CASSLGTDLYGYTF.

In its sample, this clone was seen a few times. This chain uses TRBV5-6 with TRBJ2-7, with 7 bases that match TRBD2. Germline trimming cut 2 bases from V and 4 bases from J; bases unmatched to any gene: 9. The CDR3 extends over 15 amino acids. Per the germline V gene, CDR1 is SGHDT and CDR2 is YYEEEE. The chain's CDR3 is CASSFLGTKVYEQYF. CDR3 DNA sequence: TGTGCCAGCAGCTTCCTCGGGACTAAGGTATACGAGCAGTACTTC.

The gene calls are TRBV21-1 and TRBJ1-6; TRBD1 was called by the table and not checked on the DNA. TRBV21-1 corresponds to a pseudogene. The CDR3 contains 19 residues. CDR3 DNA: TGTGCCAGCAGCAAAGAGGCCAGGGGATGTGGGACCCATAATTCACCCCTCCACTTT. Translation: CASSKEARGCGTHNSPLHF.

This clone turned up a few times. The chain combines TRBV28 with TRBJ1-3; D is undetermined. The CDR3 has 14 amino acids. Germline V lookup: CDR1 MDHEN, CDR2 SYDVKM. Deletions cut 4 bases from V and 0 bases from J, with 7 bases between. This CDR3 reads CASSSPLSGNTIYF. The CDR3 DNA follows: TGTGCCAGCAGTTCTCCACTCTCTGGAAACACCATATATTTT.

The J gene is TRBJ1-2, the V gene TRBV9; D not certain. The V gene's germline CDR1 is SGDLS and CDR2 YYNGEE. With 4 bases removed from V and 4 bases from J, the gap between germline ends came to 14 bases. The CDR3 has 14 residues. This chain's CDR3 is CASSLSEGSYGYTF. DNA for the CDR3: TGTGCCAGCAGCCTCTCCGAGGGATCCTATGGCTACACCTTC. Variable domain in full (rest from reference TRBV9 and TRBJ1-2): DSGVTQTPKHLITATGQRVTLRCSPRSGDLSVYWYQQSLDQGLQFLIQYYNGEERAKGNILERFSAQQFPDLHSELNLSSLELGDSALYFCASSLSEGSYGYTFGSGTRLTVV.

The gene calls are TRBV27 and TRBJ1-2, with TRBD1 as a possible D gene (5 bases). This CDR3 region has 16 residues. Trimming cost V 4 bases and J 6 bases, with 21 bases left between them. CDR1 is MNHEY and CDR2 is SMNVEV in the germline V gene (reference sequence). The CDR3 is CASSSQKRGSVDGYTF. The DNA for the CDR3 is TGTGCCAGCAGTTCCCAAAAGAGGGGTTCTGTCGATGGCTACACCTTC.

The V gene is TRBV11-2, the J gene TRBJ1-2; D uncertain. Germline V gene data show CDR1 as SGHAT and CDR2 as FQNNGV. The CDR3 spans 15 residues. Trimming removed 3 bases at V and 4 bases at J, with 15 bases between. CDR3 DNA: TGTGCCAGCAGCTTCGGTCAACCGAGTCTCTATGGCTACACCTTC. Translated: CASSFGQPSLYGYTF.

The chain joins TRBV18 to TRBJ1-4, with D tentatively TRBD1 (5 bases). There are 15 residues in the CDR3. Germline V CDR1 and CDR2: KGHSH, LQKENI. The ends were cut back, 3 bases at V and 8 bases at J, with 16 bases in the middle. The CDR3 reads CASSPRGATGEKLFF. Written as DNA, the CDR3 is TGTGCCAGCTCACCTCGCGGGGCAACGGGGGAAAAACTGTTTTTT.

V usage is TRBV21-1 and J usage is TRBJ2-1; the table's D call TRBD1 went unverified against the DNA. TRBV21-1 is designated a pseudogene. The CDR3 totals 13 residues. The CDR3 sequence is CASSFTGGHEQFF. For the CDR3, the DNA is TGTGCCAGCAGCTTTACAGGGGGCCATGAGCAGTTCTTC.

This chain joins TRBV6-1 and TRBJ2-7; a possible D gene is TRBD1 (5 bases). V lost 1 base to trimming and J lost 6 bases, with 19 bases between them. This CDR3 has 16 amino acids. The germline gives CDR1 MNHNS, CDR2 SASEGT. CDR3 nucleotide sequence: TGTGCCAGCAGTGAAGGGCTGGGAAGGGGATCGGTCGAGCAGTACTTC. As protein: CASSEGLGRGSVEQYF.

On this clone itself: Other DNA sequences of this sample code for an identical CDR3. The chain couples TRBV6-4 to TRBJ2-6; D is possibly TRBD1 (5 bases). The CDR3 is 16 residues long. Germline V gene data show CDR1 as MRHNA and CDR2 as SNTAGT. V dropped 2 bases and J dropped 1 base, with 9 bases sitting between them. The CDR3 here is CASSDGHHSGANVLTF. As DNA, the CDR3 is TGTGCCAGCAGTGACGGACACCATTCTGGGGCCAACGTCCTGACTTTC.

The gene calls are TRBV25-1 and TRBJ1-3; perhaps TRBD1 as D (5 bases). The CDR3 runs to 14 residues. Germline lookup yields CDR1 MGHDK and CDR2 SYGVNS. V lost 2 bases and J 2 bases, leaving 7 bases between the germline ends. This CDR3 reads CASSEGGAGNTIYF. The CDR3 region has the DNA TGTGCCAGCAGTGAAGGGGGGGCTGGAAACACCATATATTTT.

The V and J genes are TRBV7-8 and TRBJ2-3; D might be TRBD1 (6 bases). V lost 1 base and J lost 6, with 11 bases in between. CDR1 SGHVS and CDR2 FQNEAQ come from the germline V gene. This CDR3 comprises 14 residues. CDR3 loop: CASSLEGRGDTQYF. The CDR3 nucleotides read TGTGCCAGCAGCTTAGAGGGTAGGGGGGATACGCAGTATTTT. The entire variable domain, with the rest obtained from reference TRBV7-8 and TRBJ2-3, is as follows: GAGVSQSPRYKVAKRGQDVALRCDPISGHVSLFWYQQALGQGPEFLTYFQNEAQLDKSGLPSDRFFAERPEGSVSTLKIQRTQQEDSAVYLCASSLEGRGDTQYFGPGTRLTVL.

This rearrangement joins TRBV6-1 to TRBJ2-1; 12 bases match TRBD2. The J segment lost 1 base and the V segment lost 2 bases, leaving 0 bases of the junction unmatched. There are 16 residues in the CDR3. CDR1 and CDR2 (germline): MNHNS, SASEGT. The CDR3 reads CASSELAGGSYNEQFF. CDR3 nucleotides: TGTGCCAGCAGTGAACTAGCGGGAGGGTCCTACAATGAGCAGTTCTTC.